Listed below are T cell receptor beta chains from one sample, sequenced in a study of control samples from healthy donors and cancer patients. Sequenced by immunoSEQ multiplex PCR; TCRdb stores in-frame clones only, minus some. Counted here are roughly 120,000 clones, roughly 90% occurring once; the ten biggest clones make up under 40%. The sample taken for sequencing was blood. These receptors all come from a man in his forties or fifties in good health. Both conserved end residues are part of each CDR3. D genes are given only for firm matches. Not all rows give a size; the values are once, few, many and, for expanded clones, a class.

abundance	j_gene	len	d_gene	v_gene	CDR3nt	CDR3aa
.	TRBJ2-3	19	TRBD2	TRBV3-1/TRBV3-2	TGTGCCAGCAGCCAACGGCCGGGACTAGCGGTCTATAGCACAGATACGCAGTATTTT	CASSQRPGLAVYSTDTQYF
.	TRBJ1-2	15	.	TRBV4-1	TGCGCCAGCAGCCAAGACGACGGGGCCGCGTTGGGCTACACCTTC	CASSQDDGAALGYTF
.	TRBJ2-1	14	.	TRBV24-1	TGTGCCACCAGTGATCCGGGGTTCCACAATGAGCAGTTCTTC	CATSDPGFHNEQFF
.	TRBJ2-2	19	TRBD2	TRBV27	TGTGCCAGCAGTGCCTACCCTGGACTAGCCCAGATCGGCGGAGGGGAGCTGTTTTTT	CASSAYPGLAQIGGGELFF
.	TRBJ2-7	16	TRBD2	TRBV2	TGTGCCAGCAGTGAAAGGGTAGCGGGGGCCTCCTACGAGCAGTACTTC	CASSERVAGASYEQYF
.	TRBJ2-2	18	TRBD1	TRBV18	TGTGCCAGCTCACTCCTTACGATGACAGGGGGCAACACCGGGGAGCTGTTTTTT	CASSLLTMTGGNTGELFF
.	TRBJ1-6	15	.	TRBV5-1	TGCGCCAGCAGCTTGGGTACAGCCTATAATTCACCCCTCCACTTT	CASSLGTAYNSPLHF
once	TRBJ1-6	14	.	TRBV6-5	TGTGCCAGCCATAGAGGGGGTCGGGGTTCACCCCTCCACTTT	CASHRGGRGSPLHF
.	TRBJ2-7	13	.	TRBV7-7	TGTGCCAGCAGCTTGGGACCTGGGAACGAGCAGTACTTC	CASSLGPGNEQYF
.	TRBJ2-5	16	.	TRBV5-5	TGTGCCAGCAGCTTAGGTCGGCAGGGTAGTCGAGAGACCCAGTACTTC	CASSLGRQGSRETQYF
.	TRBJ1-1	15	TRBD1	TRBV16	TGTGCCAGCAGCCTGAGACAGGGCTTGAACACTGAAGCTTTCTTT	CASSLRQGLNTEAFF
.	TRBJ2-7	14	TRBD1	TRBV7-8	TGTGCCAGCAGCTTGACAGGGGACTCCTACGAGCAGTACTTC	CASSLTGDSYEQYF
.	TRBJ2-7	12	.	TRBV27	TGTGCCAGCGGGGGGCCCCTCTACGAGCAGTACTTC	CASGGPLYEQYF
.	TRBJ1-1	14	.	TRBV9	TGTGCCAGCAGCGTAGGGCAGAGGAACACTGAAGCTTTCTTT	CASSVGQRNTEAFF
.	TRBJ2-3	15	TRBD2	TRBV5-1	TGCGCCAGCAGCCCGGGGGGGGTGGCTGGAGATACGCAGTATTTT	CASSPGGVAGDTQYF